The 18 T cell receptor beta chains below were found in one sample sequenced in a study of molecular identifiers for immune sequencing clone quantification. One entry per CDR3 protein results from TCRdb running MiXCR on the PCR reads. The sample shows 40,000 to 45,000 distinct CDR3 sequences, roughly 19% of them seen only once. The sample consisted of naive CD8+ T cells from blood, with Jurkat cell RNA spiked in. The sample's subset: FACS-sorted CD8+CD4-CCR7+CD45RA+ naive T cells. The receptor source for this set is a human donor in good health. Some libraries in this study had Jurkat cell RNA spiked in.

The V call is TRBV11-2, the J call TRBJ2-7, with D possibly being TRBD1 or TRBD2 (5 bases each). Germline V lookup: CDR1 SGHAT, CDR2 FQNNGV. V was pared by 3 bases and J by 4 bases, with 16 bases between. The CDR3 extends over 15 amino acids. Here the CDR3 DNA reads TGTGCCAGCAGCTTGATTGTTGGCAGGGAGTACGAGCAGTACTTC. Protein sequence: CASSLIVGREYEQYF. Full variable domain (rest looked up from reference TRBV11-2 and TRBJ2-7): EAGVAQSPRYKIIEKRQSVAFWCNPISGHATLYWYQQILGQGPKLLIQFQNNGVVDDSQLPKDRFSAERLKGVDSTLKIQPAKLEDSAVYLCASSLIVGREYEQYFGPGTRLTVT.

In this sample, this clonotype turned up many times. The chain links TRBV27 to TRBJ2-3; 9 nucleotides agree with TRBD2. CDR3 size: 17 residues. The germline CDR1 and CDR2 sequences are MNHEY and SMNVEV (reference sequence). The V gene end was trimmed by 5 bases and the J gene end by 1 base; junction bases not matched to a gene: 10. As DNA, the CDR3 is TGTGCCAGCAGTGCAACGACTAGCGGTGGGGGCACAGATACGCAGTATTTT. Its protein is CASSATTSGGGTDTQYF.

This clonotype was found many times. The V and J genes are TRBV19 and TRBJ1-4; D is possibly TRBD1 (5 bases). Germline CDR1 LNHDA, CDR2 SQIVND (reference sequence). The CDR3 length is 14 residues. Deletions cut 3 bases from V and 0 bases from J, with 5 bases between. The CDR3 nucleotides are TGTGCCAGTAGTATGACAGCAACTAATGAAAAACTGTTTTTT. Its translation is CASSMTATNEKLFF.

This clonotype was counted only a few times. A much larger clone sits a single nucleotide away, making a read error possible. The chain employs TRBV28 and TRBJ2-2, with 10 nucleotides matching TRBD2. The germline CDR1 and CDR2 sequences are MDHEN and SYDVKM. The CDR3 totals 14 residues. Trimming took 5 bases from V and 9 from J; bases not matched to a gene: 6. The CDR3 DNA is TGTGCCAGCAGTATTCTAGCGGGAGCCCGGGAGCTGTTTTTT. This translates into CASSILAGARELFF.

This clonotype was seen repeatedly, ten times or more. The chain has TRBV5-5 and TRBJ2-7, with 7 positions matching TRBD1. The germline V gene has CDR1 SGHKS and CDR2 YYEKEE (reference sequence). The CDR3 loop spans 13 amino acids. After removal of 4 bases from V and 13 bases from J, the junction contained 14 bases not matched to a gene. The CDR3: CASSPVPGQPAYF. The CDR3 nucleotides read TGTGCCAGCAGCCCTGTGCCGGGACAGCCTGCTTACTTC.

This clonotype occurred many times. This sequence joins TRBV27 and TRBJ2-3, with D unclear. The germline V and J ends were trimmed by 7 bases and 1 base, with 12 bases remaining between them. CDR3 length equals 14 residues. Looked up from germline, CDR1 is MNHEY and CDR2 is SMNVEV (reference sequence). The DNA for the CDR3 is TGTGCCAGCACCCCGGGCCATCGCACAGATACGCAGTATTTT. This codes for CASTPGHRTDTQYF.

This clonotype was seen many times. The CDR3 DNA is TGTGCCACCAGTCCACCCGAGGAGGAGACCCAGTACTTC. It translates to CATSPPEEETQYF. The V and J genes are TRBV15 and TRBJ2-5; D is undetermined. CDR1 and CDR2 (germline): LNHNV, YYDKDF (reference sequence). V lost 6 bases and J 5 bases, leaving 13 bases between the germline ends. The CDR3 consists of 13 residues.

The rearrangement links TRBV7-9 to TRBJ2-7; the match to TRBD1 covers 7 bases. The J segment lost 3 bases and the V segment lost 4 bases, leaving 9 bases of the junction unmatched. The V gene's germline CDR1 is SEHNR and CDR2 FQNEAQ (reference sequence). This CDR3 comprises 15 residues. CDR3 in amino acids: CASSSWDSPVYEQYF. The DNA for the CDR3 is TGTGCCAGCAGCTCCTGGGACAGCCCCGTCTACGAGCAGTACTTC.

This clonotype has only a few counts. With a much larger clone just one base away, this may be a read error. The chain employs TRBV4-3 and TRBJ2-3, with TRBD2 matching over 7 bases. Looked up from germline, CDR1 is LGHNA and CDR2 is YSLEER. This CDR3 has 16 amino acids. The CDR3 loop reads CASGQGAGAPPDTQYF. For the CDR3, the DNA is TGCGCCAGCGGCCAAGGGGCGGGAGCCCCCCCAGATACGCAGTATTTT.

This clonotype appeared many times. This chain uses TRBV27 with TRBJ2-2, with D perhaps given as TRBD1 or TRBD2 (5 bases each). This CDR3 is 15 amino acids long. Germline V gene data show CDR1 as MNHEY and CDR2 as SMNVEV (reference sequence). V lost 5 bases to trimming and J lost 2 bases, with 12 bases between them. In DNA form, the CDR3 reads TGTGCCAGCAGTAGGGGACCTTTTAACACCGGGGAGCTGTTTTTT. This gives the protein CASSRGPFNTGELFF.

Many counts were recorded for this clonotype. As DNA, the CDR3 is TGTGCCAGCAGCTTTAGGGTCAGCGGGGGGATGACCTACGAGCAGTACTTC. Encoded protein: CASSFRVSGGMTYEQYF. The gene calls are TRBV5-5 and TRBJ2-7; 9 bases are shared with TRBD2. Germline values: CDR1 SGHKS, CDR2 YYEKEE (reference sequence). The CDR3 runs 17 residues. Unmatched junction bases numbered 11, after V lost 2 bases and J lost 2 bases.

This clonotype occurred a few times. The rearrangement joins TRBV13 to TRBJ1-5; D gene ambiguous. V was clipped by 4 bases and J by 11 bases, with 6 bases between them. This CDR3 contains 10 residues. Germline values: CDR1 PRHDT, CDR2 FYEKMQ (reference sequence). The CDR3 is CASSSLAQHF. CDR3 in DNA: TGTGCCAGCAGCTCCCTAGCCCAGCATTTT.

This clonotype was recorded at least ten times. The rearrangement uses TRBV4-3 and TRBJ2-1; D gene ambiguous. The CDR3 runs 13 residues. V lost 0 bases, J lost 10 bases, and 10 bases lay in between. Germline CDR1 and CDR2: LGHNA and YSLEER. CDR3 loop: CASSQDVRYEQFF. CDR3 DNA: TGCGCCAGCAGCCAAGATGTAAGGTACGAGCAGTTCTTC.

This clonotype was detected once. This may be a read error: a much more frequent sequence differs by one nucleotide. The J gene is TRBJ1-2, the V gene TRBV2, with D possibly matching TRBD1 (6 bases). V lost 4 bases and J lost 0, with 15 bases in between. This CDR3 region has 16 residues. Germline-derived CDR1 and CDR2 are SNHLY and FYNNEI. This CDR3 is CASSVSTGITNYGYTF. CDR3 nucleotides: TGTGCCAGCAGTGTTTCTACAGGGATCACTAACTATGGCTACACCTTC.

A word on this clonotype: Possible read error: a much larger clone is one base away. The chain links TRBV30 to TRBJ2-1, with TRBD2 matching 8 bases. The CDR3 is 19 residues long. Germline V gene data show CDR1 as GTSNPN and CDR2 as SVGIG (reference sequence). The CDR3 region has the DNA TGTGTCTGGAGCGCCTCCCAGCGGGAGTATATAACGGGCTACAATGAGCAGTTCTTC. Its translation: CVWSASQREYITGYNEQFF.

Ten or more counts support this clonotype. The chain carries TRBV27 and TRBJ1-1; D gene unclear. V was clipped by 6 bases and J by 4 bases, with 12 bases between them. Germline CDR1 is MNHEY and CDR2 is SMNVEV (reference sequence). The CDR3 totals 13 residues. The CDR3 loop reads CASSVGGSTEAFF. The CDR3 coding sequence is TGTGCCAGCAGCGTTGGCGGGAGCACTGAAGCTTTCTTT.

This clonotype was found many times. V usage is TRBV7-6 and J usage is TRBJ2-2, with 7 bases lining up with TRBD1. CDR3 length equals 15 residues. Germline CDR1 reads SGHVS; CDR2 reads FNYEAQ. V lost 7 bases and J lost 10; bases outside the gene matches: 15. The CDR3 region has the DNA TGTGCCAGCACCCTGTTTAGGGGGCCAGAAGAGGAGCTGTTTTTT. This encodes CASTLFRGPEEELFF.

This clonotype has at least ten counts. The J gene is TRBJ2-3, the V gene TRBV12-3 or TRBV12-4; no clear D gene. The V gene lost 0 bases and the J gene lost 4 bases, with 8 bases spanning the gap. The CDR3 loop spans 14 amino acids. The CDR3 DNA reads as TGTGCCAGCAGTTTAGCGGGGTCCGCAGATACGCAGTATTTT. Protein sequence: CASSLAGSADTQYF.